The 30 T cell receptor beta chains below were found in one sample sequenced in a study of CD8 T cells in ankylosing spondylitis. TCRdb analysed the 5' RACE reads with MiXCR anew, one entry per CDR3 protein. Counted here are some 130,000 distinct CDR3 sequences, 9.5% to 12% occurring once; the ten biggest clones make up roughly 4%. The sample consisted of blood, either unsorted or a sorted T cell fraction (not recorded which). Receptors were obtained from a female donor with ankylosing spondylitis or in good health (not recorded which).

J is TRBJ2-1 and V is TRBV5-1; 12 bases line up with TRBD2. V trimming: 4 bases; J trimming: 5 bases; junction bases outside the gene matches: 4. The CDR3 is 15 amino acids. The germline V gene has CDR1 SGHRS and CDR2 YFSETQ. The CDR3 reads CASSLGLAGNNEQFF. The CDR3 DNA sequence: TGCGCCAGCAGCCTGGGACTAGCGGGTAACAATGAGCAGTTCTTC.

This clonotype was detected ten times or more. The chain carries TRBV29-1 and TRBJ1-4; D remains ambiguous. The CDR3 contains 13 residues. V dropped 3 bases and J dropped 3 bases, with 8 bases sitting between them. Per the germline V gene, CDR1 is SQVTM and CDR2 is ANQGSEA. The CDR3 protein is CSVDATSNEKLFF. The CDR3 DNA is TGCAGCGTTGACGCCACCTCTAATGAAAAACTGTTTTTT.

This clonotype was picked up many times. The DNA of the CDR3 is TGTGCCAGCAGCGTCTACAATGAGCAGTTCTTC. It codes for CASSVYNEQFF. V usage is TRBV2 and J usage is TRBJ2-1, with D unresolved. This CDR3 spans 11 amino acids. From germline, CDR1 is SNHLY and CDR2 FYNNEI. With 6 bases removed from V and 3 bases from J, the gap between germline ends came to 3 bases.

Ten or more counts support this clonotype. The rearrangement uses TRBV5-1 and TRBJ2-7; TRBD1 might be the D (5 bases). Germline CDR1 is SGHRS and CDR2 is YFSETQ. The V gene lost 4 bases and the J gene lost 0 bases, with 11 bases spanning the gap. The CDR3 spans 14 residues. CDR3 sequence: CASSPDSTSYEQYF. The CDR3 DNA reads TGCGCCAGCAGCCCTGACAGTACCTCCTACGAGCAGTACTTC.

The chain has TRBV12-3 or TRBV12-4 and TRBJ2-7; a possible D gene is TRBD2 (6 bases). This CDR3 contains 14 residues. Deletions cut 3 bases from V and 5 bases from J, with 14 bases between. The CDR3 loop is CASSLGLAYNEQYF. Here the CDR3 DNA reads TGTGCCAGCAGTTTGGGGCTAGCGTACAACGAGCAGTACTTC.

The sample holds many counts of this clonotype. The chain joins TRBV5-6 to TRBJ1-5; TRBD1 matches at 9 bases. This CDR3 is built from 13 residues. Germline V gene data show CDR1 as SGHDT and CDR2 as YYEEEE. Trimming took 7 bases from V and 7 from J; bases not matched to a gene: 6. Here the CDR3 reads CASGRQGDQPQHF. The CDR3 DNA reads as TGTGCCAGCGGTCGACAGGGGGACCAGCCCCAGCATTTT.

This clonotype was recorded many times. This chain connects TRBV7-6 to TRBJ2-1; D possibly uses TRBD1 or TRBD2 (5 bases each). V was cut by 3 bases and J by 4 bases, with 10 bases left in between. The CDR3 has 14 residues. Germline V gene data show CDR1 as SGHVS and CDR2 as FNYEAQ. CDR3 bases: TGTGCCAGCAGCTTCCGGGGCGCATACAATGAGCAGTTCTTC. This encodes CASSFRGAYNEQFF.

This clonotype came up once. The chain recombines TRBV5-1 with TRBJ2-2; the D gene is possibly TRBD2 (5 bases). Germline loops: CDR1 SGHRS, CDR2 YFSETQ. V lost 2 bases to trimming and J lost 4 bases, with 9 bases between them. This CDR3 comprises 14 residues. CDR3 coding DNA: TGCGCCAGCAGCTTACTAGTTGCCACCGGGGAGCTGTTTTTT. Its protein product is CASSLLVATGELFF.

The chain combines TRBV5-1 with TRBJ2-1, with a possible D match to TRBD2 (5 bases). The V end lost 6 bases, the J end lost 6 bases, and 16 bases lay between the germline ends. This CDR3 has 14 residues. From germline, CDR1 is SGHRS and CDR2 YFSETQ. In nucleotides, the CDR3 is TGCGCCAGCAACCCATACATAGGAGGCAATGAGCAGTTCTTC. This gives the protein CASNPYIGGNEQFF.

This clonotype appeared many times. This sequence joins TRBV12-3 or TRBV12-4 and TRBJ2-7; either TRBD1 or TRBD2 may fit D (6 bases each). The V gene lost 4 bases and the J gene lost 3 bases, with 10 bases spanning the gap. The CDR3 contains 13 residues. The CDR3 is CASSYREVYEQYF. In nucleotides, the CDR3 is TGTGCCAGCAGTTACAGGGAGGTCTACGAGCAGTACTTC.

The sample holds one count of this clonotype. A much larger clone lies one base from this, so it may be a read error. The chain carries TRBV6-1 and TRBJ2-1; TRBD2 agrees at 11 bases. Losses at the gene ends were 5 bases for V and 12 bases for J; bases not matched to a gene: 12. Germline V gene data show CDR1 as MNHNS and CDR2 as SASEGT. The CDR3 loop spans 15 amino acids. CDR3 bases: TGTGCCAGCAGTCGCACTGGGACTAGCGGATATGGGCAGTTCTTC. Translation: CASSRTGTSGYGQFF.

This clonotype has a count of ten or more. The rearrangement links TRBV14 to TRBJ2-3, with D perhaps given as TRBD1 or TRBD2 (5 bases each). This CDR3 contains 15 residues. The V end was cut by 1 base, the J end by 6 bases, with 14 bases between. CDR1 is SGHDN and CDR2 is FVKESK in the germline V gene. The DNA of the CDR3 is TGTGCCAGCAGCCAAGTCGGTCTGGGGGTGGATACGCAGTATTTT. It is translated as CASSQVGLGVDTQYF. The full variable domain, its missing parts supplied by reference TRBV14 and TRBJ2-3, is EAGVTQFPSHSVIEKGQTVTLRCDPISGHDNLYWYRRVMGKEIKFLLHFVKESKQDESGMPNNRFLAERTGGTYSTLKVQPAELEDSGVYFCASSQVGLGVDTQYFGPGTRLTVL.

This clonotype was picked up many times. The chain carries TRBV6-6 and TRBJ2-1; TRBD2 matches 7 bases. The CDR3 has 13 amino acids. The V and J ends lost 5 bases and 8 bases, in that order; junction bases with no gene match: 6. Germline values: CDR1 MNHNY, CDR2 SVGAGI (reference sequence). The CDR3 loop is CASSRGSVDEQFF. In nucleotides, the CDR3 is TGTGCCAGCAGTCGCGGGAGCGTCGATGAGCAGTTCTTC.

This clonotype was recorded at least ten times. This chain joins TRBV7-2 and TRBJ2-3, with D uncertain. CDR3 length: 13 amino acids. Trimming cost V 2 bases and J 3 bases, with 6 bases left between them. Germline V lookup: CDR1 SGHTA, CDR2 FQGNSA. The DNA for the CDR3 is TGTGCCAGCAGCTTACCCGGGACAGATACGCAGTATTTT. Its protein is CASSLPGTDTQYF.

This clonotype was seen ten or more times. This chain connects TRBV24-1 to TRBJ2-1; TRBD2 matches at 10 bases. The V gene's germline CDR1 is KGHDR and CDR2 SFDVKD. The CDR3 totals 13 residues. Germline trimming cut 9 bases from V and 6 bases from J; bases unmatched to any gene: 4. CDR3 bases: TGTGCCACCGAGCGGGAGGGCACCAATGAGCAGTTCTTC. This translates into CATEREGTNEQFF.

This clonotype occurred many times. V usage is TRBV29-1 and J usage is TRBJ2-7; 9 nucleotides agree with TRBD1. This CDR3 is built from 14 residues. J lost 3 bases, V lost 1 base, and 4 bases had no gene match. Germline V gene lookup returns CDR1 SQVTM and CDR2 ANQGSEA. Here the CDR3 reads CSVEGQGENYEQYF. The CDR3 coding sequence is TGCAGCGTTGAAGGACAGGGGGAGAACTACGAGCAGTACTTC.

This clonotype occurred many times. The rearrangement joins TRBV20-1 to TRBJ2-1; 16 positions match TRBD2. This CDR3 comprises 19 residues. V was pared by 5 bases and J by 3 bases, with 13 bases of the junction left unmatched. The germline V gene encodes CDR1 DFQATT and CDR2 SNEGSKA (reference sequence). Written as DNA, the CDR3 is TGCAGTGCTTTTTCATCTGGGACTAGCGGGAGGGCCAACTACAATGAGCAGTTCTTC. Residues: CSAFSSGTSGRANYNEQFF.

This clonotype was recorded many times. This chain links TRBV7-9 with TRBJ1-1; perhaps TRBD1 as D (5 bases). Trimming took 2 bases from V and 10 from J, leaving 8 bases between them. The germline CDR1 and CDR2 sequences are SEHNR and FQNEAQ (reference sequence). The CDR3 runs to 11 residues. CDR3 DNA sequence: TGTGCCAGCAGCTTACAGGGTTCAGCTTTCTTT. Its translation is CASSLQGSAFF.

The chain links TRBV5-6 to TRBJ2-5; perhaps TRBD1 as D (5 bases). Between the trimmed V and J ends, which lost 2 bases and 5 bases, there was a span of 10 bases. This CDR3 is 13 amino acids long. The germline CDR1 and CDR2 sequences are SGHDT and YYEEEE. In nucleotides, the CDR3 is TGTGCCAGCAGCTTTTGGGGCGCGGAGACCCAGTACTTC. Its translation is CASSFWGAETQYF.

This clonotype was counted many times. The DNA for the CDR3 is TGTGCCAGCAGTACCGGGCAGATAACTGAAGCTTTCTTT. It specifies CASSTGQITEAFF. This sequence joins TRBV7-3 and TRBJ1-1; no firm D call. Trimming took off 6 bases at V and 5 bases at J, with 13 bases between the two ends. The CDR3 length is 13 residues. Per germline, CDR1 SGHTA and CDR2 FQGTGA. The variable domain in full, with the rest retrieved from reference TRBV7-3 and TRBJ1-1, is GAGVSQTPSNKVTEKGKYVELRCDPISGHTALYWYRQSLGQGPEFLIYFQGTGAADDSGLPNDRFFAVRPEGSVSTLKIQRTERGDSAVYLCASSTGQITEAFFGQGTRLTVV.

There are many counts of this clonotype. The rearrangement links TRBV7-2 to TRBJ2-3; a weak D match, TRBD1 (6 bases). The CDR3 spans 12 residues. The V end lost 3 bases, the J end lost 11 bases, and 12 bases lay between the germline ends. Germline V lookup: CDR1 SGHTA, CDR2 FQGNSA. The CDR3 DNA sequence: TGTGCCAGCAGCTTGGGGTGGACAGAGCAGTATTTT. It specifies CASSLGWTEQYF.

To note about this clonotype: A read error may explain this, as a much larger clone is one base away. The genes are TRBV20-1 and TRBJ2-1; 13 nucleotides match TRBD2. The CDR3 consists of 14 residues. The germline V gene encodes CDR1 DFQATT and CDR2 SNEGSKA (reference sequence). DNA of the CDR3: TGCGGTGAGGGAACTAGCGGGAGGGCCAGTGAGCAGTTCTTC. This encodes CGEGTSGRASEQFF.

At least ten counts were recorded for this clonotype. The rearrangement uses TRBV20-1 and TRBJ1-2, with unresolved D. V was clipped by 0 bases and J by 8 bases, with 19 bases between them. Germline lookup yields CDR1 DFQATT and CDR2 SNEGSKA (reference sequence). CDR3 length: 15 amino acids. The DNA for the CDR3 is TGCAGTGCTAGAGATTCGGTGGGGATAGTTAGGGGCTACACCTTC. Translation: CSARDSVGIVRGYTF.

This clonotype showed up many times. V usage is TRBV5-1 and J usage is TRBJ1-6; 7 bases map to TRBD1. Germline CDR1 reads SGHRS; CDR2 reads YFSETQ. V lost 1 base, J lost 5 bases, and 3 bases stayed unmatched. This CDR3 has 15 residues. The CDR3 spells CASSLRDSDNSPLHF. As DNA, the CDR3 is TGCGCCAGCAGCTTGAGGGACAGCGATAATTCACCCCTCCACTTT. The variable domain in full, with the rest retrieved from reference TRBV5-1 and TRBJ1-6, is KAGVTQTPRYLIKTRGQQVTLSCSPISGHRSVSWYQQTPGQGLQFLFEYFSETQRNKGNFPGRFSGRQFSNSRSEMNVSTLELGDSALYLCASSLRDSDNSPLHFGNGTRLTVT.

This clonotype was seen many times. The chain links TRBV12-3 or TRBV12-4 to TRBJ2-7, with a weak D call TRBD1 (7 bases). Between the trimmed V and J ends, which lost 4 bases and 4 bases, there was a span of 11 bases. The CDR3 loop spans 13 amino acids. CDR3 DNA sequence: TGTGCCAGCAGTTCCCAGGGGGGTTACGAGCAGTACTTC. Translating gives CASSSQGGYEQYF.

V gene TRBV1 combines with J gene TRBJ2-3; the table's D call, TRBD2, was not checked against the DNA. TRBV1 is listed as a pseudogene. The CDR3 is 15 amino acids. The CDR3 region has the DNA TGCACCAGCAGCCAAACTATCGGGGGAAGTGATACGCAGTATTTT. It yields the protein CTSSQTIGGSDTQYF.

At least ten counts were recorded for this clonotype. The chain joins TRBV11-2 to TRBJ1-6, with D hard to call. V lost 1 base and J lost 8, with 24 bases in between. Germline CDR1 is SGHAT and CDR2 is FQNNGV. CDR3 size: 19 residues. The CDR3 bases are TGTGCCAGCAGCTTAGGACTATTTGATCGGAGATTCGGGGATTCACCCCTCCACTTT. It translates to CASSLGLFDRRFGDSPLHF.

The sample holds many counts of this clonotype. The rearrangement uses TRBV19 and TRBJ2-7; 10 bases map to TRBD2. CDR1 is LNHDA, CDR2 SQIVND, per germline (reference sequence). V was clipped by 5 bases and J by 2 bases; unmatched bases: 6. CDR3 length: 15 amino acids. CDR3 nucleotides: TGTGCCAGTAGTGCCCCAGCGGGGGGGACCTACGAGCAGTACTTC. Protein product: CASSAPAGGTYEQYF.

This clonotype was counted ten times or more. The V gene is TRBV28, the J gene TRBJ2-1, with TRBD1 matching over 7 bases. The CDR3 extends over 14 amino acids. Germline CDR1 is MDHEN and CDR2 is SYDVKM. V shed 3 bases and J 7 bases; nucleotides not matched to a gene: 6. CDR3 DNA: TGTGCCAGCAGTTTCCCCGACAGGGAGAATGAGCAGTTCTTC. It encodes CASSFPDRENEQFF.

The sample holds a few counts of this clonotype. The V call is TRBV11-2, the J call TRBJ1-2; the D gene is possibly TRBD1 (6 bases). V lost 3 bases and J 6 bases, leaving 11 bases between the germline ends. The CDR3 extends over 13 amino acids. The V gene's germline CDR1 is SGHAT and CDR2 FQNNGV. CDR3 bases: TGTGCCAGCAGCTTTTGGGGGCGGGATGGCTACACCTTC. Translating gives CASSFWGRDGYTF.